These 25 T cell receptor beta chains were sequenced from one sample in a study of neoadjuvant anti-PD-1 for oral cavity cancer. TCRdb keeps only in-frame clones here, not all; method: immunoSEQ multiplex PCR. The sample yields some 9,400 clones, roughly 67% seen once. The time point denotes: after neoadjuvant nivolumab, at surgical resection. Sequenced here: PBMCs, sampled after nivolumab (anti-PD-1) treatment. Source of these receptors: a person aged 40 to 85 with oral cavity squamous cell carcinoma.

The rearrangement links TRBV2 to TRBJ1-2; 8 bases are shared with TRBD1. The J segment lost 2 bases and the V segment lost 5 bases, leaving 7 bases of the junction unmatched. This CDR3 region has 15 residues. The germline CDR1 and CDR2 sequences are SNHLY and FYNNEI. CDR3 sequence reads: CASSLGQGANYGYTF. The CDR3 DNA follows: TGTGCCAGCAGTTTGGGGCAGGGGGCAAACTATGGCTACACCTTC.

V gene TRBV11-1 combines with J gene TRBJ1-2, with no clear D. V was clipped by 6 bases and J by 4 bases, with 9 bases between them. This CDR3 region has 12 residues. The germline V gene encodes CDR1 SGHAT and CDR2 FQDESV (reference sequence). The CDR3 sequence: CASRDPLYGYTF. For the CDR3, the DNA is TGTGCCAGCAGGGACCCTCTCTATGGCTACACCTTC. Full variable domain (outside the CDR3, taken from reference TRBV11-1 and TRBJ1-2): EAEVAQSPRYKITEKSQAVAFWCDPISGHATLYWYRQILGQGPELLVQFQDESVVDDSQLPKDRFSAERLKGVDSTLKIQPAELGDSAMYLCASRDPLYGYTFGSGTRLTVV.

CDR3 protein: CASAYTRDGGELFF. CDR3 in DNA: TGTGCCAGCGCTTACACTCGGGATGGCGGGGAGCTGTTTTTT. The chain combines TRBV25-1 with TRBJ2-2; D perhaps matches TRBD2 (5 bases). This CDR3 has 14 amino acids. Germline lookup yields CDR1 MGHDK and CDR2 SYGVNS. V lost 8 bases and J lost 7, with 17 bases in between.

J is TRBJ2-7 and V is TRBV5-1; the D gene is possibly TRBD2 (5 bases). Germline loops: CDR1 SGHRS, CDR2 YFSETQ. Trimming removed 3 bases at V and 6 bases at J, with 13 bases between. CDR3 size: 13 residues. CDR3 bases: TGCGCCAGCAGCTGGAAAGGCGGGCCCGAGCAGTACTTC. It translates to CASSWKGGPEQYF.

The chain carries TRBV27 and TRBJ1-1; D gene unclear. CDR3 length: 14 amino acids. The germline gives CDR1 MNHEY, CDR2 SMNVEV (reference sequence). V gave up 3 bases and J gave up 2 bases, with 10 bases separating them. CDR3 bases: TGTGCCAGCAGTTTGCAGGCGGCTAACACTGAAGCTTTCTTT. The encoded protein is CASSLQAANTEAFF.

This sequence joins TRBV19 and TRBJ1-2; 10 bases are shared with TRBD1. The CDR3 runs 13 residues. Trimming took 10 bases from V and 8 from J; bases not matched to a gene: 10. Germline CDR1 is LNHDA and CDR2 is SQIVND (reference sequence). CDR3 region: CATVKTGGRGYTF. The CDR3 DNA reads as TGTGCCACCGTCAAGACAGGGGGCAGGGGCTACACCTTC.

The chain joins TRBV10-2 to TRBJ2-6, with D possibly being TRBD2 (6 bases). The CDR3 has 13 residues. V was pared by 6 bases and J by 7 bases, with 10 bases between. Looked up from germline, CDR1 is WSHSY and CDR2 is SAAADI. The CDR3 DNA sequence: TGCGCCAGCAGCGGGGGAATTGCCAACGTCCTGACTTTC. Translated, it gives CASSGGIANVLTF.

The CDR3 DNA reads TGTGCCAGCAGTGAGGACATGGACAGGGCCGCCGAGCAGTACTTC. It yields the protein CASSEDMDRAAEQYF. This chain links TRBV2 with TRBJ2-7; 8 bases fit TRBD1. CDR1 and CDR2 (germline): SNHLY, FYNNEI. The trim removed 3 bases at V and 6 bases at J, leaving 10 bases unmatched. CDR3 length: 15 amino acids.

V is TRBV10-3 and J is TRBJ2-3, with D perhaps TRBD2 (7 bases). CDR1 ENHRY and CDR2 SYGVKD come from the germline V gene. V was shortened by 3 bases and J by 4 bases, with 11 bases between the two germline ends. CDR3 length: 14 amino acids. As DNA, the CDR3 is TGTGCCATCAGTGATCCGGGGGGCGCAGATACGCAGTATTTT. Its translation: CAISDPGGADTQYF.

V gene TRBV6-1 combines with J gene TRBJ1-4; D is unresolved. The germline V and J ends were trimmed by 1 base and 5 bases, with 11 bases remaining between them. The CDR3 runs to 15 residues. CDR1 is MNHNS and CDR2 is SASEGT in the germline V gene. Here the CDR3 reads CASSEVASGNEKLFF. DNA for the CDR3: TGTGCCAGCAGTGAAGTCGCCTCGGGCAATGAAAAACTGTTTTTT.

V is TRBV11-3 and J is TRBJ1-1; tentatively, D is TRBD1 (5 bases). In germline, CDR1 is SGHNT, CDR2 YENEEA. V shed 5 bases and J shed 4 bases, with 11 bases lying between them. This CDR3 has 13 residues. The CDR3 DNA reads as TGTGCCAGCAGCCGCAGGGAGGGCACTGAAGCTTTCTTT. The encoded protein is CASSRREGTEAFF.

V gene TRBV9 combines with J gene TRBJ2-3; the D is unclear. Germline V gene sequence: CDR1 SGDLS, CDR2 YYNGEE. The CDR3 length is 17 residues. V gave up 4 bases and J gave up 0 bases, with 18 bases separating them. Written as DNA, the CDR3 is TGTGCCAGCAGCCTCCGAGGAAGGAACCCTAGCACAGATACGCAGTATTTT. Protein: CASSLRGRNPSTDTQYF. Based on the CDR3 plus reference TRBV9 and TRBJ2-3, the full variable domain is DSGVTQTPKHLITATGQRVTLRCSPRSGDLSVYWYQQSLDQGLQFLIQYYNGEERAKGNILERFSAQQFPDLHSELNLSSLELGDSALYFCASSLRGRNPSTDTQYFGPGTRLTVL.

The chain joins TRBV2 to TRBJ1-3; D might be TRBD1 (6 bases). The CDR3 has 12 amino acids. Trimming took off 7 bases at V and 2 bases at J, with 6 bases between the two ends. Germline values: CDR1 SNHLY, CDR2 FYNNEI. CDR3 bases: TGTGCCAGCAACAGGGCTGGAAACACCATATATTTT. Its protein product is CASNRAGNTIYF.

This clone was observed a single time. The chain recombines TRBV27 with TRBJ2-1, with a weak D call TRBD2 (7 bases). Trimming took off 7 bases at V and 2 bases at J, with 15 bases between the two ends. This CDR3 region has 15 residues. Germline V lookup: CDR1 MNHEY, CDR2 SMNVEV (reference sequence). The CDR3 reads CASTWGGLTYNEQFF. The DNA of the CDR3 is TGTGCCAGCACCTGGGGGGGGCTTACCTACAATGAGCAGTTCTTC.

V usage is TRBV5-1 and J usage is TRBJ2-6; D might be TRBD1 (6 bases). The CDR3 consists of 22 residues. V was pared by 4 bases and J by 2 bases, with 31 bases between. The germline CDR1 and CDR2 sequences are SGHRS and YFSETQ. In DNA form, the CDR3 reads TGCGCCAGCAGCCCAAGAGACATATACAGGGTCCATATACCCCCTGGGGCCAACGTCCTGACTTTC. Encoded protein: CASSPRDIYRVHIPPGANVLTF.

This chain links TRBV7-8 with TRBJ1-2; no firm D call. The germline V gene has CDR1 SGHVS and CDR2 FQNEAQ. This CDR3 contains 11 residues. Trimming left V 5 bases short and J 8 bases short, with 9 bases between. CDR3 sequence reads: CASSLLGGYTF. DNA of the CDR3: TGTGCCAGCAGCCTCCTGGGGGGCTACACCTTC.

The CDR3 is CASSWRATGTEAFF. In DNA, the CDR3 is TGTGCCAGCAGCTGGCGGGCAACGGGAACTGAAGCTTTCTTT. This chain connects TRBV5-6 to TRBJ1-1; the D is unclear. The germline gives CDR1 SGHDT, CDR2 YYEEEE. This CDR3 has 14 amino acids. V was clipped by 3 bases and J by 5 bases, with 14 bases between them.

This chain uses TRBV6-1 with TRBJ1-2, with 8 bases lining up with TRBD1. CDR3 length: 12 residues. Germline loops: CDR1 MNHNS, CDR2 SASEGT. The J segment lost 7 bases and the V segment lost 10 bases, leaving 8 bases of the junction unmatched. The CDR3 DNA follows: TGTGCCACTTCGTCAGGGGGCACTGGCTACACCTTC. This gives the protein CATSSGGTGYTF.

CDR3 nucleotides: TGTGCCAGCAGCTTAGAGAAGGCCACCGGGGAGCTGTTTTTT. Translation gives CASSLEKATGELFF. This chain joins TRBV7-3 and TRBJ2-2; D gene uncertain. The CDR3 covers 14 residues. Germline V gene sequence: CDR1 SGHTA, CDR2 FQGTGA. V lost 2 bases, J lost 4 bases, and 8 bases lay in between.

The V gene is TRBV4-1, the J gene TRBJ1-5; maybe TRBD1 (6 bases). Germline V CDR1 and CDR2: MGHRA, YSYEKL. Between the trimmed V and J ends, which lost 1 base and 7 bases, there was a span of 14 bases. This CDR3 is 15 amino acids long. The DNA for the CDR3 is TGCGCCAGCAGCCAAGTCTGGACAGCGGACCAGCCCCAGCATTTT. It encodes CASSQVWTADQPQHF.

CDR3 DNA: TGTGCCAGCAGTGAGACAGGGACTAATGGCTACACCTTC. Translating it yields CASSETGTNGYTF. V gene TRBV2 combines with J gene TRBJ1-2, with 7 nucleotides matching TRBD1. The CDR3 length is 13 residues. Germline CDR1 reads SNHLY; CDR2 reads FYNNEI. Trimming took 3 bases from V and 6 from J; bases not matched to a gene: 4.

The chain combines TRBV11-1 with TRBJ1-1; no clear D gene. Per the germline V gene, CDR1 is SGHAT and CDR2 is FQDESV (reference sequence). Between the trimmed V and J ends, which lost 1 base and 5 bases, there was a span of 11 bases. This CDR3 spans 14 amino acids. The DNA of the CDR3 is TGTGCCAGCAGCTTAGTCCCTTTGGGGACTGAAGCTTTCTTT. Translated, it gives CASSLVPLGTEAFF.

CDR3 protein: CASSESRQGIGELFF. The CDR3 nucleotides are TGCGCCAGCAGTGAGTCGAGACAGGGAATCGGGGAGCTGTTTTTT. The chain combines TRBV10-1 with TRBJ2-2, with 7 bases identical to TRBD1. Germline loops: CDR1 WNHNN, CDR2 SYGVQD (reference sequence). V dropped 0 bases and J dropped 7; count of bases not matched to a gene: 5. This CDR3 comprises 15 residues.

The J gene is TRBJ1-2, the V gene TRBV7-9; possibly TRBD1 for D (5 bases). Trimming shortened V by 5 bases and J by 5 bases, and 12 bases separated the two germline ends. This CDR3 region has 13 residues. CDR1 SEHNR and CDR2 FQNEAQ come from the germline V gene (reference sequence). The CDR3: CASSPGQTYGYTF. The CDR3 region has the DNA TGTGCCAGCAGCCCTGGACAAACTTATGGCTACACCTTC.

The rearrangement uses TRBV9 and TRBJ2-2; the match to TRBD1 covers 7 bases. After removal of 3 bases from V and 4 bases from J, the junction contained 0 bases not matched to a gene. The germline CDR1 and CDR2 sequences are SGDLS and YYNGEE. The CDR3 extends over 13 amino acids. Here the CDR3 reads CASSEGATGELFF. As DNA, the CDR3 is TGTGCCAGCAGCGAGGGGGCCACCGGGGAGCTGTTTTTT. Based on the CDR3 plus reference TRBV9 and TRBJ2-2, the full variable domain is DSGVTQTPKHLITATGQRVTLRCSPRSGDLSVYWYQQSLDQGLQFLIQYYNGEERAKGNILERFSAQQFPDLHSELNLSSLELGDSALYFCASSEGATGELFFGEGSRLTVL.